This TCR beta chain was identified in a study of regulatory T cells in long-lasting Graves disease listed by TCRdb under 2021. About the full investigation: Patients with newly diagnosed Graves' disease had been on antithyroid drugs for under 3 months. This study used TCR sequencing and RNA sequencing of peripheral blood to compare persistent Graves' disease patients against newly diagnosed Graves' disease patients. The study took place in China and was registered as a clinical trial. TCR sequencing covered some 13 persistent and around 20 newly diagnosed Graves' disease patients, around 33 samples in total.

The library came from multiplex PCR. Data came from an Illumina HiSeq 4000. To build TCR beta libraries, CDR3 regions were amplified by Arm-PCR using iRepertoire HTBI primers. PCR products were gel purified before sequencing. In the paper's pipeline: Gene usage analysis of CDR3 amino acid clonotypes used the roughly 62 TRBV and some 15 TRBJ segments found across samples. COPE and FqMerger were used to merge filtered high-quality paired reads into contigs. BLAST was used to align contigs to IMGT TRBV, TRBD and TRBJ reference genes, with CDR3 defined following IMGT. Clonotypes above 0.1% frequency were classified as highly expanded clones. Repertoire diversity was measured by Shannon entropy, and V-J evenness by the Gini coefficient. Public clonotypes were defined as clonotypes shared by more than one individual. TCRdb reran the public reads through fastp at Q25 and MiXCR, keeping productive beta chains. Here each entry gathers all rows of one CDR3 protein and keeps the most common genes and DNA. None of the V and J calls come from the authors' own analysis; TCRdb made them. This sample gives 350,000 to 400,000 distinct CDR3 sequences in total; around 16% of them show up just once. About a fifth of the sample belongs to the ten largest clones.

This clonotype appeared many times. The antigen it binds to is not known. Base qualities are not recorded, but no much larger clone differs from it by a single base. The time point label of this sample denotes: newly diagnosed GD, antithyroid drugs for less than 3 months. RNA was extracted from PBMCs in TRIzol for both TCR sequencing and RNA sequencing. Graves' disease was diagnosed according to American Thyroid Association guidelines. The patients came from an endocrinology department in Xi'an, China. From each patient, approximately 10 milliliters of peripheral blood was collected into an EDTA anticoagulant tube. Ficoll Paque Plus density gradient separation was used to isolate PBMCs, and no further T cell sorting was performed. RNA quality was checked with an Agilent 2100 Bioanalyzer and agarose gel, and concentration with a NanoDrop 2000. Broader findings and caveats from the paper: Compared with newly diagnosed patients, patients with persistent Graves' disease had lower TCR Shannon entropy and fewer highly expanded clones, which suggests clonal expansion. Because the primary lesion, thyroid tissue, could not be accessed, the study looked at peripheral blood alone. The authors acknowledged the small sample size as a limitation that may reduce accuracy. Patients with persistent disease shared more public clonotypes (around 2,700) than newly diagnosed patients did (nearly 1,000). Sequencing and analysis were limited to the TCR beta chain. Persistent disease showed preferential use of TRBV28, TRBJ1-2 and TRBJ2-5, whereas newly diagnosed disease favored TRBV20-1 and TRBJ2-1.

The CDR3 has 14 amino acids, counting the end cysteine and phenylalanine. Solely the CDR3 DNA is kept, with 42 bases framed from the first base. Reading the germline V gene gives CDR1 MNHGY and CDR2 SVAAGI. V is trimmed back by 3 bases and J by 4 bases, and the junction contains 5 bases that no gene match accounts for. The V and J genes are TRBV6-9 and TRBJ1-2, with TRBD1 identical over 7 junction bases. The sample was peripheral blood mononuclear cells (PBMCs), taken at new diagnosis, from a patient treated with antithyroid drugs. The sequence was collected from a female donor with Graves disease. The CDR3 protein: CASSYRGEGYGYTF. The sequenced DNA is TGTGCCAGCAGTTACAGGGGGGAAGGCTATGGCTACACCTTC.